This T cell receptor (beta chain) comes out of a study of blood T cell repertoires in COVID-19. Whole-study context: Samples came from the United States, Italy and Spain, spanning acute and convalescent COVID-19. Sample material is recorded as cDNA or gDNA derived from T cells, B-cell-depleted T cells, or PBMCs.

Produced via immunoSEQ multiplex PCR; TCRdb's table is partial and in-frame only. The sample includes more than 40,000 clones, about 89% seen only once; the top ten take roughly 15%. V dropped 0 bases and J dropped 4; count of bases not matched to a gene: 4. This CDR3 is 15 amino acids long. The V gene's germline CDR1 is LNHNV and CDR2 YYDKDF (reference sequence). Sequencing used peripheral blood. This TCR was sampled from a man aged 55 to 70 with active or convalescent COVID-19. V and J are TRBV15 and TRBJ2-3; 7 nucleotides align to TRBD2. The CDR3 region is CATSRDGGEADTQYF. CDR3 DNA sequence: TGTGCCACCAGCAGAGATGGGGGGGAGGCAGATACGCAGTATTTT. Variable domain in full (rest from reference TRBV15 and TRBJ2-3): DAMVIQNPRYQVTQFGKPVTLSCSQTLNHNVMYWYQQKSSQAPKLLFHYYDKDFNNEADTPDNFQSRRPNTSFCFLDIRSPGLGDTAMYLCATSRDGGEADTQYFGPGTRLTVL.